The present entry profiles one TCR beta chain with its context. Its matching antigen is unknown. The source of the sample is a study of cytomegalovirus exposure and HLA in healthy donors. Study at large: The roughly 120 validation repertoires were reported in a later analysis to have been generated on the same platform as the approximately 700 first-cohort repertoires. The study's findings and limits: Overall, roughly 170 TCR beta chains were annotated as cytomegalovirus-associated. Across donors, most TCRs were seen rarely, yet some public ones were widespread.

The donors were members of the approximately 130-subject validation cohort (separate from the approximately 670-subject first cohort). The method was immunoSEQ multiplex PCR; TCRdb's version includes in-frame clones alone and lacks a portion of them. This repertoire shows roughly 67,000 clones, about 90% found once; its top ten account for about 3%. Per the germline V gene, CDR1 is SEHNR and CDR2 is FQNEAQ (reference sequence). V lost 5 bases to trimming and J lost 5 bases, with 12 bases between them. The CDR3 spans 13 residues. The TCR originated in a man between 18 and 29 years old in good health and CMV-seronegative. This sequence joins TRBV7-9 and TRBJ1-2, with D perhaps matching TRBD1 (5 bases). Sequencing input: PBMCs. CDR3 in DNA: TGTGCCAGCAGCCTCCAGGGTTGGTATGGCTACACCTTC. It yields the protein CASSLQGWYGYTF.